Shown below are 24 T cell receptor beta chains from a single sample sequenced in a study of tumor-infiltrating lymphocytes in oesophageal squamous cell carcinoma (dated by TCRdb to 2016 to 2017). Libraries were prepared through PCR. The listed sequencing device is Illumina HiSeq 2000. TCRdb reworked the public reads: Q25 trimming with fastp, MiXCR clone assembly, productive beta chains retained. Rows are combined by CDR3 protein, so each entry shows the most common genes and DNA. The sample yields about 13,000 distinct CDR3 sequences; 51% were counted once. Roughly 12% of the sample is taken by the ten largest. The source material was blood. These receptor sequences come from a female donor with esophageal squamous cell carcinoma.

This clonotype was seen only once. The CDR3 DNA reads as TGCGCCAGCAGCCAAGGTTGGCGAGTGAGGGTCACAGATACGCAGTATTTT. Encoded protein: CASSQGWRVRVTDTQYF. The gene calls are TRBV4-1 and TRBJ2-3; D is possibly TRBD2 (5 bases). There are 17 residues in the CDR3. V was pared by 1 base and J by 2 bases, with 16 bases between. Germline V gives CDR1 MGHRA, CDR2 YSYEKL.

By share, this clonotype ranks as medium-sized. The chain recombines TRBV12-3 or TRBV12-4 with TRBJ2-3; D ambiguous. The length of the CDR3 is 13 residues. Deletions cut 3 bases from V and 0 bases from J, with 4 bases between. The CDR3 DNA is TGTGCCAGCAGTTTCTCTAGCACAGATACGCAGTATTTT. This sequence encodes CASSFSSTDTQYF.

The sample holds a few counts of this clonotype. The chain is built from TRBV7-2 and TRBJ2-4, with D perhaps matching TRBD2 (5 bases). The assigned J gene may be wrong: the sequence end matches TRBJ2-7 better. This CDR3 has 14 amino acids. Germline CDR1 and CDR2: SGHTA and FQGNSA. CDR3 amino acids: CASSSGLSGDEQYF. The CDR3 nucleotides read TGTGCCAGCAGCTCCGGACTTTCTGGGGACGAGCAGTACTTC.

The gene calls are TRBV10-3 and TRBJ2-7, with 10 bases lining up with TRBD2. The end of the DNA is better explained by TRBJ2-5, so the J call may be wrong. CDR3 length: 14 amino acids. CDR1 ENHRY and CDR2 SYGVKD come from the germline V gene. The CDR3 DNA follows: TGTGCCATCGCTCCGAGCGGGAGGGGAGAGACCCAGTACTTC. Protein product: CAIAPSGRGETQYF.

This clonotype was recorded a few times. The CDR3 DNA follows: TGTGCCAGCAGCTTTCGGGGACGGACTGAAGCTTTCTTT. It is translated as CASSFRGRTEAFF. V usage is TRBV7-4 and J usage is TRBJ1-1; TRBD1 is a possible D gene (5 bases). CDR1 SGHVT and CDR2 SQSDAQ come from the germline V gene. There are 13 residues in the CDR3. V dropped 3 bases and J dropped 5 bases, with 10 bases sitting between them.

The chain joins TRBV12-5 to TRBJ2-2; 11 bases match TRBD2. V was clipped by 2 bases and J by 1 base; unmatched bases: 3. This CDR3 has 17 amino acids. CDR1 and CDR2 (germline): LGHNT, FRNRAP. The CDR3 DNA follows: TGTGCTAGTGGTTTGAAGACTAGCGGGAAGAACACCGGGGAGCTGTTTTTT. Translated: CASGLKTSGKNTGELFF.

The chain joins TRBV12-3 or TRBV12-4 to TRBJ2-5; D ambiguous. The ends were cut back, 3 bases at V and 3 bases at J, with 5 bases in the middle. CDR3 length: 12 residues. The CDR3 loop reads CASSFDEETQYF. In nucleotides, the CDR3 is TGTGCCAGCAGTTTTGACGAAGAGACCCAGTACTTC.

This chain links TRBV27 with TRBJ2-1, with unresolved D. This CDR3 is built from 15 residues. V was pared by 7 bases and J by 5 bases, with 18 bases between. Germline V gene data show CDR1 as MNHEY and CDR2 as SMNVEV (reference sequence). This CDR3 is CASTSWSEVNNEQFF. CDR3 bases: TGTGCCAGCACCTCTTGGAGCGAGGTTAACAATGAGCAGTTCTTC.

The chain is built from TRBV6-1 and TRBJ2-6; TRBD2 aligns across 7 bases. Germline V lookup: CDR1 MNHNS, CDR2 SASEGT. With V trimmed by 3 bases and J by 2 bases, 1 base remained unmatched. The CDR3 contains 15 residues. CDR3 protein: CASSESGAGANVLTF. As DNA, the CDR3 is TGTGCCAGCAGTGAGAGCGGGGCTGGGGCCAACGTCCTGACTTTC.

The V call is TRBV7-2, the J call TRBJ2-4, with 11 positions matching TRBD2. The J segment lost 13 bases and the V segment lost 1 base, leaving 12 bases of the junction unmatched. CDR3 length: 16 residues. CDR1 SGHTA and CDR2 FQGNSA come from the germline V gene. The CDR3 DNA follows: TGTGCCAGCAGCTTAGGACTACTAGCGGGAGCTACTAAGCAGTACTTC. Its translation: CASSLGLLAGATKQYF.

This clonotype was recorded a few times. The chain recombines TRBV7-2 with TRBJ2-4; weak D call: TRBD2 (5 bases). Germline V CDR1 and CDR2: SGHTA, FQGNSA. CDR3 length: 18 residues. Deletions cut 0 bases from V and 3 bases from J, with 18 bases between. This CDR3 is CASSLAGSSQPVKNIQYF. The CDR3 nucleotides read TGTGCCAGCAGCTTAGCGGGGAGCAGTCAACCGGTCAAAAACATTCAGTACTTC.

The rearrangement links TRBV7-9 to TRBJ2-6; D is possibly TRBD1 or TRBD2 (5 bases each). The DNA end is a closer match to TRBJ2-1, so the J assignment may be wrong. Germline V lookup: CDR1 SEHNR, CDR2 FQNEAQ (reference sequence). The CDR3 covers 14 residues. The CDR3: CASSLAGGDNEQFF. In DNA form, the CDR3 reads TGTGCCAGCAGCTTAGCTGGGGGTGACAATGAGCAGTTCTTC.

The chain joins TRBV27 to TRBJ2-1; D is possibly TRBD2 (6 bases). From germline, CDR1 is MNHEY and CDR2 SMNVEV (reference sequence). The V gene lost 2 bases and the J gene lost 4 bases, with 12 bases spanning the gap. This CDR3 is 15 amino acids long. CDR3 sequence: CASSLAGSAYNEQFF. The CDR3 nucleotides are TGTGCCAGCAGTTTAGCCGGGAGTGCATACAATGAGCAGTTCTTC.

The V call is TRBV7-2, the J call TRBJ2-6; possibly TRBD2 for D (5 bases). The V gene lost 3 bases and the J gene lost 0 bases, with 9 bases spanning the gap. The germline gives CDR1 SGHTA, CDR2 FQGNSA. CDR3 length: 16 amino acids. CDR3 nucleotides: TGTGCCAGCAGCTTCGGGGTTAGCTCTGGGGCCAACGTCCTGACTTTC. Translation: CASSFGVSSGANVLTF.

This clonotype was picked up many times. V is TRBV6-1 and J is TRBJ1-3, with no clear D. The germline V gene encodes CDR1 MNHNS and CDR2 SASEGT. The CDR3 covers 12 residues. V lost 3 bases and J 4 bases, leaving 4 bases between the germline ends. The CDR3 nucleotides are TGTGCCAGCAGTGATCAGGGAAACACCATATATTTT. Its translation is CASSDQGNTIYF.

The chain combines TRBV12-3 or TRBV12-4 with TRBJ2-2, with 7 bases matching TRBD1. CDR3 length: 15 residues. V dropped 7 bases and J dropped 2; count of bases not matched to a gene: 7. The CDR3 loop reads CASKDRVLNTGELFF. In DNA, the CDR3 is TGTGCCAGCAAAGACAGGGTTCTCAACACCGGGGAGCTGTTTTTT.

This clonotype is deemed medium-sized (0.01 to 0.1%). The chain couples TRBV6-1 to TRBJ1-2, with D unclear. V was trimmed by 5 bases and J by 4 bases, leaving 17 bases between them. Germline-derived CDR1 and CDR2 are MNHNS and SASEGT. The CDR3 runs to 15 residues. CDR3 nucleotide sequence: TGTGCCAGCAGTTCCGAGTTTCGGTCGGCCTATGGCTACACCTTC. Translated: CASSSEFRSAYGYTF.

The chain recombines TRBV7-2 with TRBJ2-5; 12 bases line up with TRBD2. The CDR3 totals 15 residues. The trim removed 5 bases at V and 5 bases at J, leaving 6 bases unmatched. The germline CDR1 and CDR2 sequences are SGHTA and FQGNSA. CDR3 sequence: CASSLQTSGGETQYF. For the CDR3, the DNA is TGTGCCAGCAGCCTCCAGACTAGCGGGGGCGAGACCCAGTACTTC.

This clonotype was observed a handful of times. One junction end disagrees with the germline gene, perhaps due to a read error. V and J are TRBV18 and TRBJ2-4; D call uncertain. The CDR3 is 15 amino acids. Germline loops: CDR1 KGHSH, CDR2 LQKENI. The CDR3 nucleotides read TGTGCCAGCTCACCACACGGAGCTGAAAATTCACCCCTCCACTTC. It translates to CASSPHGAENSPLHF.

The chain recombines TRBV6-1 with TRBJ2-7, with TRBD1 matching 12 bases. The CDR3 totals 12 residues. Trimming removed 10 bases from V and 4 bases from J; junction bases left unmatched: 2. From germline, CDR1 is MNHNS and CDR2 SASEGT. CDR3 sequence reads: CAMGQGAYEQYF. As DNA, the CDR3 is TGTGCCATGGGACAGGGGGCTTACGAGCAGTACTTC.

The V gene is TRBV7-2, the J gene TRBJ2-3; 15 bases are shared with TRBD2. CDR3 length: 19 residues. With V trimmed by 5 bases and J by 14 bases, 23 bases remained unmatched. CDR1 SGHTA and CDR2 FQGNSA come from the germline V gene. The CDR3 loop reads CASSAGLAGGKPNTGELYF. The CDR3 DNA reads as TGTGCCAGCAGCGCGGGACTAGCGGGGGGAAAGCCGAACACCGGGGAGCTGTATTTT. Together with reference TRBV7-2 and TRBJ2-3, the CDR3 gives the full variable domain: GAGVSQSPSNKVTEKGKDVELRCDPISGHTALYWYRQSLGQGLEFLIYFQGNSAPDKSGLPSDRFSAERTGGSVSTLTIQRTQQEDSAVYLCASSAGLAGGKPNTGELYFGPGTRLTVL.

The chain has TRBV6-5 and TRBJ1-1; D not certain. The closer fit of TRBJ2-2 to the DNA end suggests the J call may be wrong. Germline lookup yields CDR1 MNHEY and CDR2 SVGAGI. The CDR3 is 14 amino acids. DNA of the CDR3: TGTGCCAGCAGTGACTTCGAAGACACCGGGGAGCTGTTTTTT. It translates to CASSDFEDTGELFF.

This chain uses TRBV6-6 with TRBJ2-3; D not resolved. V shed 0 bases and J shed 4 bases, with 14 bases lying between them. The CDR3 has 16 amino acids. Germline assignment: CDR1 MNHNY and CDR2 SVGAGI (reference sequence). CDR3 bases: TGTGCCAGCAGTTACTCCAATAATTTTAGGGCAGATACGCAGTATTTT. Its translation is CASSYSNNFRADTQYF.

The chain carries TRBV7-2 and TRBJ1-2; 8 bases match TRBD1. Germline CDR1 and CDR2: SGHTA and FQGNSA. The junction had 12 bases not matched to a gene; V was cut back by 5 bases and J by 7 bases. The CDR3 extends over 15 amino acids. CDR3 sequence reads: CASSPYLTGGGGYTF. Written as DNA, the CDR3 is TGTGCCAGCAGCCCTTACCTAACAGGGGGAGGTGGCTACACCTTC.